The clone carrying this T cell receptor (beta chain) was found once. Its specificity is unknown. The record originates from a study of vaccination and CD4 T cells after COVID-19. Study background: As a positive control, some control cultures were given a CEFX pool, while others were given an HIV-1 Nef pool or no peptide.

An Oncomine TCR Beta short-read assay was used to sequence the DNA from cultured CD4+ T cells. One entry per CDR3 protein results from TCRdb running MiXCR on the PCR reads. Of about 23,000 distinct CDR3 sequences in the sample, 45% to 65% were seen once. Treatment in this sample: roughly nine-day PBMC culture with coronavirus spike peptide pools or control peptides (ViraFEST assay). The V end lost 2 bases, the J end lost 0 bases, and 10 bases lay between the germline ends. This CDR3 spans 15 amino acids. From germline, CDR1 is SGHTA and CDR2 FQGNSA. The genes are TRBV7-2 and TRBJ1-2; D is unresolved. Sequenced: CD4+ T cells from blood, cultured in vitro. This clonotype was obtained from a human donor who had recovered from COVID-19. The CDR3 DNA follows: TGTGCCAGCAGCTTAACCCCCGCGGCTAACTATGGCTACACCTTC. The encoded protein is CASSLTPAANYGYTF. Full variable domain (missing parts from reference TRBV7-2 and TRBJ1-2): GAGVSQSPSNKVTEKGKDVELRCDPISGHTALYWYRQSLGQGLEFLIYFQGNSAPDKSGLPSDRFSAERTGGSVSTLTIQRTQQEDSAVYLCASSLTPAANYGYTFGSGTRLTVV.